The 28 T cell receptor beta chains below come from one sample, sequenced in a study of tumor-infiltrating lymphocytes in primary liver carcinoma. DNA and RNA were both co-extracted from around 20-30 mg of bulk tissue that had not been sorted. Synthesis of TCR beta cDNA was carried out from approximately 500 ng total RNA with a constant-region primer. Slightly modified ARM-PCR, run as three nested multiplex PCR rounds, produced the TCR beta libraries. Each of the first two PCR rounds ran approximately 11 cycles with TRBV1-TRBV30 forward and C-beta reverse primers. TCRdb re-called the multiplex PCR reads with MiXCR, one entry per CDR3 protein. The sample lists roughly 190,000 distinct CDR3 sequences, approximately 86% occurring once. Sequenced: tumor tissue from primary liver carcinoma. The receptors originated from a man in his forties with primary liver carcinoma and hepatitis B virus infection.

Remarks on this clonotype: Here the CDR3 omits its conserved ending phenylalanine or tryptophan, so a read error is the likely source. J is TRBJ2-7 and V is TRBV28; TRBD2 might be the D (6 bases). Per germline, CDR1 MDHEN and CDR2 SYDVKM. V was shortened by 4 bases and J by 1 base, with 17 bases between the two germline ends. CDR3 length: 16 amino acids. CDR3 protein: CASSSPSRTNSYEQYL. In DNA form, the CDR3 reads TGTGCCAGCAGTTCACCCTCCCGGACTAATTCCTACGAGCAGTACCTC.

This clonotype was detected only a few times. A junction boundary mismatches the germline segment, possibly from a read error. The chain joins TRBV4-2 to TRBJ1-2, with 12 bases matching TRBD1. The germline CDR1 and CDR2 sequences are LGHNA and YNFKEQ. This CDR3 comprises 17 residues. The CDR3 DNA reads as TGTACCAGCAGTCAAGTAGGGACAGGGGGCGCAGCGAAGGGCTACACCTTC. Its protein product is CTSSQVGTGGAAKGYTF.

As to this clonotype: Sequence at one end of the junction differs from germline and may be a read error. The genes are TRBV6-2 or TRBV6-3 and TRBJ2-6, with 7 bases matching TRBD1. Germline V gives CDR1 MNHEY, CDR2 SVGEGT. This CDR3 has 16 amino acids. The CDR3 is CASKDRFPSGANVLSF. The DNA of the CDR3 is TGTGCCAGCAAGGACAGGTTTCCTTCAGGGGCCAACGTCCTGTCTTTC.

In the case of this clonotype: Sequence at one end of the junction differs from germline and may be a read error. V is TRBV5-5 and J is TRBJ2-7; D is ambiguous. The CDR3 spans 15 residues. Germline V CDR1 and CDR2: SGHKS, YYEKEE (reference sequence). Here the CDR3 reads CAGSLASSGPYKRYF. CDR3 DNA: TGTGCCGGCAGCTTGGCATCTTCTGGTCCCTACAAGCGGTACTTC.

This rearrangement joins TRBV5-1 to TRBJ2-7, with TRBD1 matching 7 bases. The J segment lost 6 bases and the V segment lost 4 bases, leaving 10 bases of the junction unmatched. The CDR3 totals 14 residues. Germline CDR1 reads SGHRS; CDR2 reads YFSETQ. Here the CDR3 DNA reads TGCGCCAGCAGCGTGGCAGGGGGTGAAACCGAGCAGTACTTC. Translated, it gives CASSVAGGETEQYF.

This clonotype was counted many times. V usage is TRBV29-1 and J usage is TRBJ2-7; D is undetermined. This CDR3 comprises 11 residues. Trimming stripped 7 bases from V and 3 bases from J, with 10 bases between. CDR1 is SQVTM, CDR2 ANQGSEA, per germline. The CDR3 is CSGQVSYEQYF. The CDR3 region has the DNA TGCAGCGGGCAGGTGAGCTACGAGCAGTACTTC.

V usage is TRBV29-1 and J usage is TRBJ1-2; D is possibly TRBD1 (6 bases). Germline values: CDR1 SQVTM, CDR2 ANQGSEA. Trimming took off 6 bases at V and 13 bases at J, with 24 bases between the two ends. This CDR3 comprises 13 residues. DNA for the CDR3: TGCAGCGTCGGGGGCAGGGAAAACTATGGCCGCACCTTC. It specifies CSVGGRENYGRTF.

This clonotype appeared a single time. Since no conserved phenylalanine or tryptophan closes the CDR3, a read error is the likely cause. DNA of the CDR3: TGTGCCAGCACAGAAGGCGTTGAGCAGTACTTA. Protein: CASTEGVEQYL. The chain is built from TRBV11-2 and TRBJ2-7; no reliable D call. The CDR3 is 11 amino acids. CDR1 is SGHAT, CDR2 FQNNGV, per germline. V gave up 7 bases and J gave up 7 bases, with 11 bases separating them.

Points on this clonotype: Just one base apart from a much larger clone, this may be a read error. The chain employs TRBV5-1 and TRBJ2-2; 7 bases match TRBD1. The CDR3 contains 17 residues. CDR1 and CDR2 from the germline V gene are SGHRS and YFSETQ. CDR3 bases: TGCGCCAGCAGCCATCGGCTCGACAGGGTGAACTCCGGGGAGCTGTTTTTT. Protein sequence: CASSHRLDRVNSGELFF.

The rearrangement uses TRBV4-3 and TRBJ2-1; D not resolved. The CDR3 covers 14 residues. The germline CDR1 and CDR2 sequences are LGHNA and YSLEER. The CDR3 loop is CVISQDASYNEQFF. The CDR3 bases are TGCGTCATCAGCCAAGATGCGTCCTACAATGAGCAGTTCTTC.

This clonotype was counted ten times or more. The gene calls are TRBV28 and TRBJ2-2, with TRBD1 matching over 9 bases. The CDR3 is made up of 16 amino acids. Germline V gene lookup returns CDR1 MDHEN and CDR2 SYDVKM. V dropped 6 bases and J dropped 6; count of bases not matched to a gene: 11. The CDR3 region has the DNA TGTGCCAGCAGGGGAAGGGGACAGGGTTATGCCGGGGAGCTGTTTTTT. Translation gives CASRGRGQGYAGELFF.

A note on this clonotype: A much more abundant neighbour one base away suggests this may be a read error. This chain links TRBV5-1 with TRBJ2-3, with TRBD2 matching over 7 bases. The CDR3 runs 15 residues. The germline V gene has CDR1 SGHRS and CDR2 YFSETQ. Trimming took 3 bases from V and 0 from J; bases not matched to a gene: 4. CDR3 in amino acids: CASSWAAGSTDTQYF. The CDR3 DNA sequence: TGCGCCAGCAGCTGGGCAGCGGGGAGCACAGATACGCAGTATTTT.

Regarding this clonotype: A much larger clone is a single base away; this may be a read error. CDR3 sequence (DNA): TGTGCCAGCAGTAAGGGGGAAGAAAACACCATATATTTT. Protein sequence: CASSKGEENTIYF. This sequence joins TRBV7-9 and TRBJ1-3; TRBD1 might be the D (6 bases). The germline gives CDR1 SEHNR, CDR2 FQNEAQ (reference sequence). The V end lost 6 bases, the J end lost 6 bases, and 12 bases lay between the germline ends. This CDR3 is built from 13 residues.

In the case of this clonotype: The conserved closing phenylalanine or tryptophan is absent in this CDR3, likely reflecting a read error. The DNA is left out, because the CDR3 cannot be placed on it with certainty; the CDR3 is given as TCRdb lists it. The chain couples TRBV6-6 to TRBJ2-1. Both ends counted, the CDR3 spans 14 residues. The germline V gene has CDR1 MNHNY and CDR2 SVGAGI (reference sequence). The CDR3 loop reads CASSYLISAHEEFL.

Of note for this clonotype: It may be a read error: a sequence one base away is much more abundant. CDR3 DNA: TGTGCCAGCAGACCCCACCTAGCGGGAGGGGGATACGAGCAGTACTTC. Residues: CASRPHLAGGGYEQYF. The chain couples TRBV7-9 to TRBJ2-7; TRBD2 aligns across 12 bases. The CDR3 extends over 16 amino acids. The trim removed 6 bases at V and 4 bases at J, leaving 10 bases unmatched. The germline V gene encodes CDR1 SEHNR and CDR2 FQNEAQ (reference sequence). The variable domain in full, completed from reference TRBV7-9 and TRBJ2-7, reads DTGVSQNPRHKITKRGQNVTFRCDPISEHNRLYWYRQTLGQGPEFLTYFQNEAQLEKSRLLSDRFSAERPKGSFSTLEIQRTEQGDSAMYLCASRPHLAGGGYEQYFGPGTRLTVT.

The V and J genes are TRBV28 and TRBJ2-2; D might be TRBD2 (6 bases). V was trimmed by 6 bases and J by 6 bases, leaving 20 bases between them. Germline V gene data show CDR1 as MDHEN and CDR2 as SYDVKM. The CDR3 has 16 residues. The chain's CDR3 is CASSRAGVWEAGELFF. CDR3 DNA sequence: TGTGCCAGCAGCCGTGCGGGCGTTTGGGAGGCCGGGGAGCTGTTTTTT.

About this clonotype itself: An end of the junction does not agree with germline; a read error may underlie this. The chain is built from TRBV28 and TRBJ2-7; D is possibly TRBD2 (6 bases). This CDR3 has 15 amino acids. CDR1 and CDR2 from the germline V gene are MDHEN and SYDVKM. CDR3 protein: CTSSLRGGNMVEQYF. In nucleotides, the CDR3 is TGTACCAGCAGTTTACGGGGCGGGAACATGGTCGAGCAGTACTTC.

There are many counts of this clonotype. The rearrangement joins TRBV12-3 or TRBV12-4 to TRBJ1-5; D is ambiguous. The CDR3 totals 13 residues. The V gene lost 3 bases and the J gene lost 7 bases, with 10 bases spanning the gap. CDR3 in amino acids: CASSFGVLQPQHF. The CDR3 coding sequence is TGTGCCAGCAGTTTTGGGGTCCTGCAGCCCCAGCATTTT.

With respect to this clonotype: The junction and the germline gene differ at one end; a read error may be behind it. The V and J genes are TRBV29-1 and TRBJ1-1; 8 nucleotides match TRBD1. This CDR3 comprises 12 residues. In germline, CDR1 is SQVTM, CDR2 ANQGSEA. The CDR3: CSVGTGTTDAFF. CDR3 sequence (DNA): TGCAGTGTGGGGACAGGCACGACTGATGCTTTCTTT.

In its sample, this clonotype was seen a few times. The J gene is TRBJ1-2, the V gene TRBV28; 7 nucleotides line up with TRBD1. Losses at the gene ends were 5 bases for V and 11 bases for J; bases not matched to a gene: 14. There are 14 residues in the CDR3. Germline assignment: CDR1 MDHEN and CDR2 SYDVKM. CDR3 protein: CASSPADRVAGYTF. The CDR3, as DNA: TGTGCCAGCAGTCCAGCTGACAGGGTGGCTGGTTACACCTTC.

A note on this clonotype: One end of the junction does not line up with germline, which may come from a read error. The J gene is TRBJ2-3, the V gene TRBV5-4; the D is unclear. The CDR3 length is 11 residues. The germline CDR1 and CDR2 sequences are SGHNT and YYREEE (reference sequence). CDR3 sequence: CASSQNERSDF. In DNA, the CDR3 is TGTGCCAGCAGCCAGAACGAGAGGTCAGACTTT.

A word on this clonotype: It may be a read error: a sequence one base away is much more abundant. This chain connects TRBV6-6 to TRBJ2-7, with D uncertain. CDR3 length equals 15 residues. Per the germline V gene, CDR1 is MNHNY and CDR2 is SVGAGI (reference sequence). The CDR3 here is CVSIGYRDYSYEQYF. The CDR3 DNA reads as TGTGTCAGCATCGGGTACAGAGATTACTCCTACGAGCAGTACTTC.

With regard to this clonotype: At one of its ends the junction is not consistent with the germline gene, which may arise from a read error. This chain links TRBV5-4 with TRBJ2-2; D might be TRBD1 or TRBD2, each matching 5 bases. This CDR3 contains 18 residues. Germline CDR1 SGHNT, CDR2 YYREEE (reference sequence). CDR3 sequence: CASSFGRNRASRAGELFF. The CDR3 DNA reads TGTGCCAGCAGCTTTGGGCGAAATAGGGCTAGCAGGGCCGGGGAGTTGTTTTTT. Using reference TRBV5-4 and TRBJ2-2 for the parts outside the CDR3, the full variable domain is ETGVTQSPTHLIKTRGQQVTLRCSSQSGHNTVSWYQQALGQGPQFIFQYYREEENGRGNFPPRFSGLQFPNYSSELNVNALELDDSALYLCASSFGRNRASRAGELFFGEGSRLTVL.

This clonotype was observed a single time. A much more abundant neighbour one base away suggests this may be a read error. The chain combines TRBV5-1 with TRBJ2-3; TRBD2 matches 9 bases. There are 15 residues in the CDR3. Germline V gene data show CDR1 as SGHRS and CDR2 as YFSETQ. Here the CDR3 DNA reads TGCGCCAGTCTACTTTCTAGCGGGGTCACAGATACGCCGTATTTT. Translation: CASLLSSGVTDTPYF.

A word on this clonotype: At one boundary the junction diverges from the germline segment, which might be a read error. This chain connects TRBV11-1 to TRBJ2-7, with TRBD2 as a possible D gene (5 bases). Germline V gene sequence: CDR1 SGHAT, CDR2 FQDESV (reference sequence). The CDR3 sequence is 12 residues long. CDR3 in amino acids: CASGRNSYEQYF. The CDR3 DNA reads TGCGCCAGCGGCAGGAACTCCTACGAGCAGTACTTC.

Comments on this clonotype: One end of the junction is discordant with germline, which a read error may explain. The CDR3, as DNA: TGTGCCAGCAGCTTAGGCATCTCTAACAATGAGCACTTCTTC. Protein: CASSLGISNNEHFF. J is TRBJ2-1 and V is TRBV11-3; D uncertain. CDR1 is SGHNT, CDR2 YENEEA, per germline. The CDR3 runs 14 residues. Using reference TRBV11-3 and TRBJ2-1 for the parts outside the CDR3, the full variable domain is EAGVVQSPRYKIIEKKQPVAFWCNPISGHNTLYWYLQNLGQGPELLIRYENEEAVDDSQLPKDRFSAERLKGVDSTLKIQPAELGDSAVYLCASSLGISNNEHFFGPGTRLTVL.

The chain recombines TRBV12-3 or TRBV12-4 with TRBJ2-1; D is possibly TRBD2 (6 bases). Trimming shortened V by 9 bases and J by 4 bases, and 16 bases separated the two germline ends. The CDR3 has 14 amino acids. Written as DNA, the CDR3 is TGTGCCAGTATGACTAGTGGCATATACAATGAGCAGTTCTTC. It translates to CASMTSGIYNEQFF.

About this clonotype: A read error may explain this, as a much larger clone is one base away. The chain links TRBV29-1 to TRBJ2-1, with D maybe TRBD2 (7 bases). The CDR3 totals 16 residues. Germline V CDR1 and CDR2: SQVTM, ANQGSEA. CDR3 DNA sequence: TGCAGCGTGGGGGGCGGGAGAGGCGGGGCCTACAATAAGCAGTTCTTC. Protein product: CSVGGGRGGAYNKQFF.